This T cell receptor (beta chain) was observed in a study of T cell changes during pregnancy in multiple sclerosis. TCRdb's copy holds only in-frame clones and misses some; the assay was immunoSEQ multiplex PCR. The repertoire holds about 89,000 clones, with approximately 95% as singletons. Germline V lookup: CDR1 SGHNT, CDR2 YYREEE (reference sequence). Trimming cost V 2 bases and J 8 bases; bases outside gene matches: 9. This CDR3 has 14 amino acids. The sequence was obtained from a female donor in good health, enrolled as a control in a pregnancy study. This specimen was peripheral blood, taken after pregnancy. The chain couples TRBV5-4 to TRBJ1-2; 7 bases align to TRBD1. CDR3 nucleotide sequence: TGTGCCAGCAGCTTAAGGGGGCCGGCGGAGGGCTACACCTTC. Its translation: CASSLRGPAEGYTF. The complete variable domain, with remaining parts taken from reference TRBV5-4 and TRBJ1-2, reads ETGVTQSPTHLIKTRGQQVTLRCSSQSGHNTVSWYQQALGQGPQFIFQYYREEENGRGNFPPRFSGLQFPNYSSELNVNALELDDSALYLCASSLRGPAEGYTFGSGTRLTVV.